These T cell receptor beta chains were read from a single sample in a study of T cells in tumors after PD-1 blockade. Data came from immunoSEQ multiplex PCR; TCRdb stores just in-frame clones and leaves some out. Of approximately 34,000 clones in the sample, 55% to 80% were seen once. The material sequenced was PBMCs, taken after anti-PD-1 treatment. These receptor sequences come from a human donor with basal cell carcinoma. Both conserved end residues are part of each CDR3. D genes are given only for firm matches. Clone size appears in some rows only: once, few, many, or a class for an expanded clone.

D	V	size	J	CDR3	DNA
TRBD2	TRBV10-3	few	TRBJ2-3	CATNPGGRSDTQYF	TGTGCCACAAATCCGGGGGGGCGGTCAGATACGCAGTATTTT
NA	TRBV9	few	TRBJ1-3	CASSDTGANSGNTIYF	TGTGCCAGCAGCGACACAGGCGCGAACTCTGGAAACACCATATATTTT
NA	TRBV14	once	TRBJ2-3	CASSQVGPPGDTQYF	TGTGCCAGCAGCCAAGTTGGCCCGCCCGGGGATACGCAGTATTTT
TRBD2	TRBV10-2	NA	TRBJ2-3	CASLGLAGGPNTDTQYF	TGCGCCAGCCTTGGACTAGCGGGGGGGCCTAACACAGATACGCAGTATTTT
TRBD1	TRBV24-1	NA	TRBJ1-5	CATSELHRDRDDQPQHF	TGTGCCACCAGTGAACTCCACCGGGACAGGGACGATCAGCCCCAGCATTTT
TRBD1	TRBV5-8	NA	TRBJ1-4	CASSPAHGQATNEKLFF	TGTGCCAGCAGCCCCGCGCACGGACAGGCAACTAATGAAAAACTGTTTTTT
TRBD1	TRBV6-2/TRBV6-3	NA	TRBJ1-2	CASSYSRQGGGYTF	TGTGCCAGCAGTTACTCCAGACAGGGTGGCGGCTACACCTTC
NA	TRBV7-9	NA	TRBJ1-1	CASSLEGLGGTEAFF	TGTGCCAGCAGCTTAGAGGGGCTTGGCGGCACTGAAGCTTTCTTT
NA	TRBV5-1	NA	TRBJ2-7	CASSVWTQGGIRRDEQYF	TGCGCCAGCAGCGTCTGGACGCAGGGCGGGATTCGTAGGGACGAGCAGTACTTC
NA	TRBV7-9	NA	TRBJ2-3	CASRDRGSDTQYF	TGTGCCAGCAGAGACCGAGGGTCGGATACGCAGTATTTT
NA	TRBV29-1	NA	TRBJ2-1	CSVEWGGNEQFF	TGCAGCGTTGAGTGGGGTGGGAATGAGCAGTTCTTC
NA	TRBV21-1	NA	TRBJ2-7	CASSKAAGSYEQYF	TGTGCCAGCAGCAAAGCCGCAGGGTCCTACGAGCAGTACTTC
TRBD1	TRBV6-5	once	TRBJ2-7	CASRILGGHNEQYF	TGTGCCAGCAGGATACTAGGGGGCCACAACGAGCAGTACTTC
NA	TRBV6-4	few	TRBJ1-1	CASSVKLNTEAFF	TGTGCCAGCAGTGTAAAACTGAACACTGAAGCTTTCTTT
TRBD1	TRBV4-2	many	TRBJ1-1	CASSQARTGGTEAFF	TGTGCCAGCAGCCAAGCCAGGACAGGGGGCACTGAAGCTTTCTTT
TRBD1	TRBV7-8	NA	TRBJ1-6	CASSPTGGQSPLHF	TGTGCCAGCAGTCCGACAGGGGGGCAATCACCCCTCCACTTT
NA	TRBV4-3	NA	TRBJ2-2	CASSQVAGRTNTGELFF	TGCGCCAGCAGCCAAGTAGCAGGGAGGACGAACACCGGGGAGCTGTTTTTT
NA	TRBV29-1	NA	TRBJ2-2	CSVEDYLNTGELFF	TGCAGCGTTGAAGACTACCTTAACACCGGGGAGCTGTTTTTT
NA	TRBV4-3	NA	TRBJ1-4	CASSPLGGNEKLFF	TGCGCCAGCAGCCCCCTGGGGGGGAATGAAAAACTGTTTTTT
TRBD1	TRBV19	few	TRBJ1-5	CASSTMTGNQPQHF	TGTGCCAGTAGTACAATGACAGGGAATCAGCCCCAGCATTTT
TRBD1	TRBV5-4	NA	TRBJ2-7	CASSLAGTGGHEQYF	TGTGCCAGCAGCCTCGCCGGGACAGGGGGCCACGAGCAGTACTTC
TRBD1	TRBV5-1	NA	TRBJ2-7	CASSSNGVGQGYEQYF	TGCGCCAGCAGCTCAAACGGGGTGGGACAGGGATACGAGCAGTACTTC
NA	TRBV10-3	NA	TRBJ2-7	CAISGGAGDEQYF	TGTGCCATCAGTGGGGGGGCTGGGGACGAGCAGTACTTC
NA	TRBV28	NA	TRBJ2-1	CASTDRVPFGHEQFF	TGTGCCAGCACCGATCGGGTTCCTTTCGGCCATGAGCAGTTCTTC
NA	TRBV19	NA	TRBJ1-4	CASSIGQGTNEKLFF	TGTGCCAGTAGTATTGGGCAGGGAACTAATGAAAAACTGTTTTTT
NA	TRBV19	NA	TRBJ1-2	CASLPTGSNYGYTF	TGTGCCAGCCTTCCTACAGGGTCCAACTATGGCTACACCTTC
TRBD2	TRBV4-1	few	TRBJ2-5	CASSQERWIAGGPGETQYF	TGCGCCAGCAGCCAAGAACGCTGGATAGCGGGAGGGCCGGGGGAGACCCAGTACTTC
TRBD1	TRBV7-2	NA	TRBJ1-5	CASSLQQGANQPQHF	TGTGCCAGCAGCTTACAACAGGGGGCCAATCAGCCCCAGCATTTT
NA	TRBV19	NA	TRBJ2-4	CASSMMGGDLDKNIQYF	TGTGCCAGTAGTATGATGGGGGGCGATTTAGACAAAAACATTCAGTACTTC
TRBD2	TRBV24-1	NA	TRBJ2-3	CATSDPRLAGVVIDTQYF	TGTGCCACCAGTGACCCTAGACTAGCGGGAGTGGTGATAGATACGCAGTATTTT
NA	TRBV12-5	few	TRBJ2-1	CASGLPPTRRMSNEQFF	TGTGCTAGTGGTTTGCCCCCGACTAGAAGGATGAGCAATGAGCAGTTCTTC
TRBD1	TRBV11-3	NA	TRBJ2-3	CASSPGTGGPDTQYF	TGTGCCAGCAGCCCCGGGACAGGGGGACCAGATACGCAGTATTTT
TRBD1	TRBV27	NA	TRBJ1-6	CASSLEGVRGQGSPLHF	TGTGCCAGCAGTTTAGAAGGGGTAAGAGGACAGGGTTCACCCCTCCACTTT
NA	TRBV29-1	NA	TRBJ2-7	CSVTGQYYEQYF	TGCAGCGTCACTGGACAGTACTACGAGCAGTACTTC
TRBD1	TRBV6-5	NA	TRBJ2-4	CASSYVGTGKNIQYF	TGTGCCAGCAGTTACGTAGGGACAGGCAAAAACATTCAGTACTTC
NA	TRBV7-3	NA	TRBJ2-2	CASSSTPRTNTGELFF	TGTGCCAGCAGCTCGACCCCGAGGACGAACACCGGGGAGCTGTTTTTT
NA	TRBV7-8	NA	TRBJ1-6	CASSPRSGAGSPLHF	TGTGCCAGCAGCCCTCGTAGCGGGGCGGGTTCACCCCTCCACTTT
NA	TRBV5-1	NA	TRBJ2-7	CASSLNVGSYEQYF	TGCGCCAGCAGCTTGAATGTAGGCTCCTACGAGCAGTACTTC
NA	TRBV25-1	NA	TRBJ1-2	CASSDKNYGYTF	TGTGCCAGCAGTGACAAGAACTATGGCTACACCTTC
NA	TRBV5-6	NA	TRBJ2-7	CASSLALGGTHYEQYF	TGTGCCAGCAGCTTGGCCTTAGGCGGGACACACTACGAGCAGTACTTC
NA	TRBV4-1	NA	TRBJ1-5	CASSTGQGQPQHF	TGCGCCAGCAGCACAGGGCAGGGTCAGCCCCAGCATTTT
TRBD1	TRBV7-2	NA	TRBJ2-7	CASSLTGTGQVEQYF	TGTGCCAGCAGCTTAACCGGGACAGGGCAGGTTGAGCAGTACTTC
NA	TRBV21-1	NA	TRBJ2-7	CASSTWGRGTGGHEQYF	NA
NA	TRBV20-1	NA	TRBJ1-2	CSASDAGDYGYTF	TGCAGTGCTAGTGACGCGGGGGACTATGGCTACACCTTC
NA	TRBV5-5	NA	TRBJ2-2	CASSVTGATNTGELFF	TGTGCCAGCAGCGTTACCGGGGCAACGAACACCGGGGAGCTGTTTTTT